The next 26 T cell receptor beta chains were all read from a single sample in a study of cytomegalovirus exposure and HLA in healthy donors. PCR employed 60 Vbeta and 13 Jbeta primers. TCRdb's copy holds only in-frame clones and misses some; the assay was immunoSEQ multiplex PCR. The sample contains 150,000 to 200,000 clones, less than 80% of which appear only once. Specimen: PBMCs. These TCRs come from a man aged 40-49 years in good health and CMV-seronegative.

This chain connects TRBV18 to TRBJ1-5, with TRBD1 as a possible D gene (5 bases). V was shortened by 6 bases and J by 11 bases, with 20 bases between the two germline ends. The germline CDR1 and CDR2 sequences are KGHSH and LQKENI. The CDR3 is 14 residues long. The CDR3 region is CASSPGAGNWAQHF. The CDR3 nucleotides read TGTGCCAGCTCCCCCGGGGCGGGGAATTGGGCCCAGCATTTT.

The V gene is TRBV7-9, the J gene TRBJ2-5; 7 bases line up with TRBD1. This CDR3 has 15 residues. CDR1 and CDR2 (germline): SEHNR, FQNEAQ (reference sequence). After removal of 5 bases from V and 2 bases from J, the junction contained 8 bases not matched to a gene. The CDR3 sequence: CASSKLQGQQETQYF. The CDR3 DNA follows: TGTGCCAGCAGCAAACTACAGGGGCAGCAAGAGACCCAGTACTTC.

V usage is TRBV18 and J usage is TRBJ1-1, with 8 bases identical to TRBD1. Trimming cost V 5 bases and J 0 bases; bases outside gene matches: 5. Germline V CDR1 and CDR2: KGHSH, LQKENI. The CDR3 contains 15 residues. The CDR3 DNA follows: TGTGCCAGCTCATTTGGGACAGGTATGAACACTGAAGCTTTCTTT. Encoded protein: CASSFGTGMNTEAFF. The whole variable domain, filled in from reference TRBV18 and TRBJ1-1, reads NAGVMQNPRHLVRRRGQEARLRCSPMKGHSHVYWYRQLPEEGLKFMVYLQKENIIDESGMPKERFSAEFPKEGPSILRIQQVVRGDSAAYFCASSFGTGMNTEAFFGQGTRLTVV.

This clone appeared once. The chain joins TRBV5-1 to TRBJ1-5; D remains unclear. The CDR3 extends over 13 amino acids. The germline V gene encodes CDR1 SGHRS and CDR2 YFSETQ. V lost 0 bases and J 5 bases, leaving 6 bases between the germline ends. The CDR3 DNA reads TGCGCCAGCAGCTTGGGGGGAGATCAGCCCCAGCATTTT. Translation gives CASSLGGDQPQHF. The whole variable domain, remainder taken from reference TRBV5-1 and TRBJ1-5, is KAGVTQTPRYLIKTRGQQVTLSCSPISGHRSVSWYQQTPGQGLQFLFEYFSETQRNKGNFPGRFSGRQFSNSRSEMNVSTLELGDSALYLCASSLGGDQPQHFGDGTRLSIL.

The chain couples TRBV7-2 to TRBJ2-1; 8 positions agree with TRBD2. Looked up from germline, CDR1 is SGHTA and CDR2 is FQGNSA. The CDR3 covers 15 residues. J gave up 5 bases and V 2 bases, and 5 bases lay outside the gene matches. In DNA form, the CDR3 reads TGTGCCAGCAGCTTAAGCGGGAGCTGGGACAATGAGCAGTTCTTC. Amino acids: CASSLSGSWDNEQFF.

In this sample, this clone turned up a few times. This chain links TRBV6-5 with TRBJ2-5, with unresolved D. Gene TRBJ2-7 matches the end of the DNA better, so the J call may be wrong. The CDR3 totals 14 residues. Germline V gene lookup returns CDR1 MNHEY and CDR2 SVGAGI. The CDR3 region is CASSFRVKAYEQYF. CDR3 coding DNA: TGTGCCAGCAGTTTCCGGGTCAAGGCCTACGAGCAGTACTTC.

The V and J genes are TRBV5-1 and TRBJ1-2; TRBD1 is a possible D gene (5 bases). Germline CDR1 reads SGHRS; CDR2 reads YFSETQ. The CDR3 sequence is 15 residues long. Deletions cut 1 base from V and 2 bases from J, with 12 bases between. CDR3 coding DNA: TGCGCCAGCAGCTTGTTCGGGGAGGGGAACTATGGCTACACCTTC. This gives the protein CASSLFGEGNYGYTF.

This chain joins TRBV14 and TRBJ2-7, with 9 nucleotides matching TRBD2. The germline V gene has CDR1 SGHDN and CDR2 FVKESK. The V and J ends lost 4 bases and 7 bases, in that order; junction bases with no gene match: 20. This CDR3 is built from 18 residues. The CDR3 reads CASSLLGIAGVWPREQYF. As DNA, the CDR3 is TGTGCCAGCAGCCTATTGGGAATAGCGGGAGTGTGGCCTAGAGAGCAGTACTTC.

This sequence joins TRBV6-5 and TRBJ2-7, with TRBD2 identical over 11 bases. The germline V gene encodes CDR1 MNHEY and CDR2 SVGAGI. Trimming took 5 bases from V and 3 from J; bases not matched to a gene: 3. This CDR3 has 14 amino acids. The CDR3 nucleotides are TGTGCCAGCAGTGAGACTAGCGGGATCTACGAGCAGTACTTC. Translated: CASSETSGIYEQYF.

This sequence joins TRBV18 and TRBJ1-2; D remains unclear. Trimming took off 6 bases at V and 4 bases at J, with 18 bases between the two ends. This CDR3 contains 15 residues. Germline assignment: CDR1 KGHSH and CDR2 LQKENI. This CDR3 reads CASSREDATFYGYTF. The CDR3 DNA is TGTGCCAGCTCGCGGGAGGACGCAACATTCTATGGCTACACCTTC.

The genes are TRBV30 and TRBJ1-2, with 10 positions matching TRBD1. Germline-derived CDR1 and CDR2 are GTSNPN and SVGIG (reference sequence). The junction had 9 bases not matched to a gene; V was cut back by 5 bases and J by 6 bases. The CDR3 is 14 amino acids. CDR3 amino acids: CAWDRDRGLDGYTF. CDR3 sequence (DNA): TGTGCCTGGGACCGGGACAGGGGTTTAGATGGCTACACCTTC.

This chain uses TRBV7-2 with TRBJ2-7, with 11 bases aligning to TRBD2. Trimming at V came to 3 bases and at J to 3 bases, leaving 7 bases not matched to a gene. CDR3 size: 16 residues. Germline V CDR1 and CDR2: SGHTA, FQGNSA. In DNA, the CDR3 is TGTGCCAGCAGCTTGGGACTAGCGGAGCACCACTACGAGCAGTACTTC. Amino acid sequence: CASSLGLAEHHYEQYF.

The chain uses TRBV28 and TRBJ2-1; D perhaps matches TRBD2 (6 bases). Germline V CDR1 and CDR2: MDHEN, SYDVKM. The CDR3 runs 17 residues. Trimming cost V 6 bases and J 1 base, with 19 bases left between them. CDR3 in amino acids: CASSSDRGASSYNEQFF. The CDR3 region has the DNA TGTGCCAGCAGCTCAGACCGCGGGGCAAGTTCCTACAATGAGCAGTTCTTC. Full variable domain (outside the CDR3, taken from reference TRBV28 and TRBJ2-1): DVKVTQSSRYLVKRTGEKVFLECVQDMDHENMFWYRQDPGLGLRLIYFSYDVKMKEKGDIPEGYSVSREKKERFSLILESASTNQTSMYLCASSSDRGASSYNEQFFGPGTRLTVL.

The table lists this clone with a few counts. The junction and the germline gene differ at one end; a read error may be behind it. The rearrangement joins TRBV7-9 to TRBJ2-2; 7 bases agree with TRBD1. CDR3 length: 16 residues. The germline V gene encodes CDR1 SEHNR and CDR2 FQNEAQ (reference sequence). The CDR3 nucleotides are TGTTCCAGCAGCATTCTCCGACAGGGCAACACCGGGGAGCTGTTTTTT. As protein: CSSSILRQGNTGELFF. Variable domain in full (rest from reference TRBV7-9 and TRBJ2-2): DTGVSQNPRHKITKRGQNVTFRCDPISEHNRLYWYRQTLGQGPEFLTYFQNEAQLEKSRLLSDRFSAERPKGSFSTLEIQRTEQGDSAMYLCSSSILRQGNTGELFFGEGSRLTVL.

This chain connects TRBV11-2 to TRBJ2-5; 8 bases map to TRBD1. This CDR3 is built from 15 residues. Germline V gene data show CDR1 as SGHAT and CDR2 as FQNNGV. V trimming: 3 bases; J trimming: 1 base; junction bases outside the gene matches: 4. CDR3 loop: CASSLGTGIQETQYF. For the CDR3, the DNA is TGTGCCAGCAGCTTGGGGACAGGAATCCAAGAGACCCAGTACTTC.

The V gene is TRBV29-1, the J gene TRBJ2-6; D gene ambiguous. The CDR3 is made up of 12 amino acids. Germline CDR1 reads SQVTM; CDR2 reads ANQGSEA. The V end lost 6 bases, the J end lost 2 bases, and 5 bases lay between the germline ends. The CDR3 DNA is TGCAGCGTCTATACTGGGGCCAACGTCCTGACTTTC. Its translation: CSVYTGANVLTF.

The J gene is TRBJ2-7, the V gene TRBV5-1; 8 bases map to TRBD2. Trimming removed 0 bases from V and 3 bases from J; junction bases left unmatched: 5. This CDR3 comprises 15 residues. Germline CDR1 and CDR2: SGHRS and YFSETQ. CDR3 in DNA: TGCGCCAGCAGCTTGGTAGGCGGGGGGTACTACGAGCAGTACTTC. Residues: CASSLVGGGYYEQYF. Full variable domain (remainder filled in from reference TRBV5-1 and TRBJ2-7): KAGVTQTPRYLIKTRGQQVTLSCSPISGHRSVSWYQQTPGQGLQFLFEYFSETQRNKGNFPGRFSGRQFSNSRSEMNVSTLELGDSALYLCASSLVGGGYYEQYFGPGTRLTVT.

CDR3 sequence reads: CATIIAGRETQYF. CDR3 DNA sequence: TGTGCCACAATTATAGCCGGTAGAGAGACCCAGTACTTC. The gene calls are TRBV28 and TRBJ2-5; D unclear. Germline V gene data show CDR1 as MDHEN and CDR2 as SYDVKM. Trimming shortened V by 10 bases and J by 4 bases, and 16 bases separated the two germline ends. CDR3 size: 13 residues.

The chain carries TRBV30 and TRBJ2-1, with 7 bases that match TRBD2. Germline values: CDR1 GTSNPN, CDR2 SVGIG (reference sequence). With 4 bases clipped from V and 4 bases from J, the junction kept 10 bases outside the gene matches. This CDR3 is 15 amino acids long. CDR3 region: CAWIPAGVGYNEQFF. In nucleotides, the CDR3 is TGTGCCTGGATTCCGGCGGGAGTGGGGTACAATGAGCAGTTCTTC.

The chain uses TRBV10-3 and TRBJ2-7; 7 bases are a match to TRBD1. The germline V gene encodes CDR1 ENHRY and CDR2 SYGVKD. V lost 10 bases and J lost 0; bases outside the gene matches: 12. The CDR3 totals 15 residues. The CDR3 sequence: CANSPQGQSSYEQYF. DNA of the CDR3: TGTGCCAATTCCCCCCAGGGACAGAGCTCCTACGAGCAGTACTTC.

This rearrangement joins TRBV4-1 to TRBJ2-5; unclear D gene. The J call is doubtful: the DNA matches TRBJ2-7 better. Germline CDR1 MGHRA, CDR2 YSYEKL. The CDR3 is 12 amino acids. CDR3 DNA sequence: TGCGCCAGCAGCCAAGATCGCTACGAGCAGTACTTC. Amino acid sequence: CASSQDRYEQYF.

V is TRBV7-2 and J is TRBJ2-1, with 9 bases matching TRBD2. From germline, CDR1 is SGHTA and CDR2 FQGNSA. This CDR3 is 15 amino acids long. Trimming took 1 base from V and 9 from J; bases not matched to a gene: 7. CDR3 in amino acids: CASSLDPRGGAEQFF. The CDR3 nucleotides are TGTGCCAGCAGCTTAGATCCGCGGGGGGGGGCTGAGCAGTTCTTC.

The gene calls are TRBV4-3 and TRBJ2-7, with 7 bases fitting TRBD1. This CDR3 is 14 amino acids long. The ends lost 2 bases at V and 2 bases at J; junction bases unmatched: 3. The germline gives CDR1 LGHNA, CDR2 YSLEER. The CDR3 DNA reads TGCGCCAGCAGCCAACACAGGGGTGCCTACGAGCAGTACTTC. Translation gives CASSQHRGAYEQYF.

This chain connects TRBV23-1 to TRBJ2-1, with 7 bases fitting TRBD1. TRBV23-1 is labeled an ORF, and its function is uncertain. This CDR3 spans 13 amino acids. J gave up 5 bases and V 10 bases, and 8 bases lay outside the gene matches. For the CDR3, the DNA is TGCGCCACCGAAAACAGGGGAGACAATGAGCAGTTCTTC. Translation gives CATENRGDNEQFF.

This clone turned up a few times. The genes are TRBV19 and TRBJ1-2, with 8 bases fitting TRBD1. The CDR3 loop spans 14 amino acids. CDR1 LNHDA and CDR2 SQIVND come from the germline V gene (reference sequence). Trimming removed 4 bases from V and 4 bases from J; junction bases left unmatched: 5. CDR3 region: CASSKGQEAYGYTF. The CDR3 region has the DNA TGTGCCAGTAGTAAGGGACAGGAGGCCTATGGCTACACCTTC.

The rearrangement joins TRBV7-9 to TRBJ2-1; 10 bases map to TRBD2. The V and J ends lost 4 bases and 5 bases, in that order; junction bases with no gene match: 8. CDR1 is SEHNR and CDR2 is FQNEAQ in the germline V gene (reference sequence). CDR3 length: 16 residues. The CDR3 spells CASSSILAGEDNEQFF. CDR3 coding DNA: TGTGCCAGCAGCTCGATTCTAGCGGGAGAGGACAATGAGCAGTTCTTC.